Presented here are 21 T cell receptor beta chains from one specimen sequenced in a study of cytomegalovirus exposure and HLA in healthy donors. Primers: 60 Vbeta forward and 13 Jbeta reverse. Clones were sequenced by immunoSEQ multiplex PCR, and TCRdb holds only the in-frame ones, with some missing. Found here are about 170,000 clones, approximately 79% of them singletons; the top ten hold 2.3%. Sequenced sample: PBMCs. These receptor sequences come from a male donor in good health and CMV-seronegative.

The sample holds one count of this clone. V usage is TRBV7-9 and J usage is TRBJ1-1; D not certain. The CDR3 has 13 amino acids. The V end lost 3 bases, the J end lost 1 base, and 6 bases lay between the germline ends. In germline, CDR1 is SEHNR, CDR2 FQNEAQ (reference sequence). CDR3 nucleotides: TGTGCCAGCAGCTTCCCAGAGAACACTGAAGCTTTCTTT. Encoded protein: CASSFPENTEAFF.

V is TRBV10-3 and J is TRBJ2-1; 9 positions agree with TRBD1. The CDR3 extends over 14 amino acids. J lost 6 bases, V lost 5 bases, and 5 bases had no gene match. From germline, CDR1 is ENHRY and CDR2 SYGVKD. The CDR3 spells CAISPDRGSNEQFF. The DNA for the CDR3 is TGTGCCATCAGTCCGGACAGGGGAAGCAATGAGCAGTTCTTC.

The V gene is TRBV2, the J gene TRBJ2-5, with D uncertain. The closer fit of TRBJ2-7 to the DNA end suggests the J call may be wrong. The CDR3 loop spans 11 amino acids. Germline loops: CDR1 SNHLY, CDR2 FYNNEI. Here the CDR3 reads CASSVHYEQYF. CDR3 DNA sequence: TGTGCCAGCAGTGTCCACTACGAGCAGTACTTC.

CDR3 DNA: TGTGCCAGCAGTTTTGTTGAGGACACCGGGGAGCTGTTTTTT. Its protein product is CASSFVEDTGELFF. The rearrangement joins TRBV11-2 to TRBJ2-2, with D uncertain. V shed 6 bases and J shed 3 bases, with 11 bases lying between them. CDR1 is SGHAT, CDR2 FQNNGV, per germline. The CDR3 is made up of 14 amino acids.

The chain recombines TRBV7-9 with TRBJ1-2, with D possibly being TRBD1 (5 bases). Trimming pared 1 base from V and 2 bases from J, leaving 8 bases between. This CDR3 spans 14 amino acids. The germline V gene encodes CDR1 SEHNR and CDR2 FQNEAQ (reference sequence). This CDR3 reads CASSLDGANYGYTF. In DNA, the CDR3 is TGTGCCAGCAGCTTAGATGGGGCCAACTATGGCTACACCTTC.

The chain has TRBV25-1 and TRBJ2-5; D not certain. V was shortened by 6 bases and J by 4 bases, with 3 bases between the two germline ends. Germline V gives CDR1 MGHDK, CDR2 SYGVNS. This CDR3 contains 10 residues. The CDR3 region has the DNA TGTGCCAGCAGCGGAGAGACCCAGTACTTC. Translation gives CASSGETQYF.

The V call is TRBV9, the J call TRBJ1-2, with D possibly TRBD1 on 5 matching bases. Germline CDR1 is SGDLS and CDR2 is YYNGEE. Trimming pared 2 bases from V and 0 bases from J, leaving 11 bases between. This CDR3 region has 15 residues. DNA of the CDR3: TGTGCCAGCAGCGTTTCCACGACAGCTAACTATGGCTACACCTTC. Encoded protein: CASSVSTTANYGYTF.

CDR3 coding DNA: TGTGCCAGCAGTTACTCGCGGACAGGGTACTACAATGAGCAGTTCTTC. Translating it yields CASSYSRTGYYNEQFF. V and J are TRBV6-5 and TRBJ2-1, with 8 bases aligning to TRBD1. Germline loops: CDR1 MNHEY, CDR2 SVGAGI. The CDR3 runs to 16 residues. Trimming removed 0 bases from V and 3 bases from J; junction bases left unmatched: 4.

The rearrangement joins TRBV6-5 to TRBJ2-2; 11 bases are a match to TRBD2. The length of the CDR3 is 16 residues. V gave up 2 bases and J gave up 6 bases; unmatched junction bases: 5. Germline V gives CDR1 MNHEY, CDR2 SVGAGI. As DNA, the CDR3 is TGTGCCAGCAGTTACGTTTCTAGCGGGAGGTCCGGGGAGCTGTTTTTT. It encodes CASSYVSSGRSGELFF.

This clone was detected only a few times. V usage is TRBV5-4 and J usage is TRBJ2-2, with D perhaps TRBD2 (6 bases). This CDR3 region has 16 residues. V was cut by 0 bases and J by 5 bases, with 14 bases left in between. CDR1 SGHNT and CDR2 YYREEE come from the germline V gene (reference sequence). CDR3 sequence: CASSLDGGKGTGELFF. CDR3 nucleotides: TGTGCCAGCAGCTTGGATGGGGGGAAGGGGACCGGGGAGCTGTTTTTT. The whole variable domain, remainder taken from reference TRBV5-4 and TRBJ2-2, is ETGVTQSPTHLIKTRGQQVTLRCSSQSGHNTVSWYQQALGQGPQFIFQYYREEENGRGNFPPRFSGLQFPNYSSELNVNALELDDSALYLCASSLDGGKGTGELFFGEGSRLTVL.

The chain joins TRBV15 to TRBJ1-1; no definite D call. V gave up 0 bases and J gave up 5 bases, with 7 bases separating them. CDR3 length: 13 residues. Germline CDR1 is LNHNV and CDR2 is YYDKDF (reference sequence). CDR3 nucleotide sequence: TGTGCCACCAGCAGAGAGGGCAGGACTGAAGCTTTCTTT. Translated, it gives CATSREGRTEAFF.

This clone was seen a few times. The rearrangement uses TRBV4-3 and TRBJ2-5, with a possible D match to TRBD2 (6 bases). With the DNA end fitting TRBJ2-7 better, the J assignment may be wrong. This CDR3 has 14 amino acids. Germline V gene lookup returns CDR1 LGHNA and CDR2 YSLEER. The CDR3 sequence: CASSRTGGNYEQYF. Written as DNA, the CDR3 is TGCGCCAGCAGCCGTACCGGGGGAAACTACGAGCAGTACTTC.

The genes are TRBV11-2 and TRBJ1-5, with no clear D. In germline, CDR1 is SGHAT, CDR2 FQNNGV. V was shortened by 5 bases and J by 4 bases, with 9 bases between the two germline ends. There are 13 residues in the CDR3. The CDR3 DNA reads as TGTGCCAGCAGCCCGTCGGAGAATCAGCCCCAGCATTTT. Its translation is CASSPSENQPQHF.

The chain recombines TRBV5-1 with TRBJ2-1; 11 bases align to TRBD2. The CDR3 is made up of 16 amino acids. CDR1 and CDR2 from the germline V gene are SGHRS and YFSETQ. V shed 3 bases, J shed 3 bases, and the junction held 5 bases outside the gene matches. CDR3 amino acids: CASSSRLAGFYNEQFF. The DNA for the CDR3 is TGCGCCAGCAGCTCCAGACTAGCGGGGTTCTACAATGAGCAGTTCTTC.

This clone showed up just a few times. The chain recombines TRBV6-5 with TRBJ2-7; the D gene is possibly TRBD2 (6 bases). Germline CDR1 MNHEY, CDR2 SVGAGI. This CDR3 has 14 amino acids. V lost 2 bases to trimming and J lost 5 bases, with 13 bases between them. The CDR3 DNA is TGTGCCAGCAGTTACGCCGGGGGATGGGACGAGCAGTACTTC. Its protein is CASSYAGGWDEQYF.

The rearrangement links TRBV7-9 to TRBJ2-3; 7 nucleotides align to TRBD2. The ends lost 7 bases at V and 1 base at J; junction bases unmatched: 11. This CDR3 contains 16 residues. The germline gives CDR1 SEHNR, CDR2 FQNEAQ (reference sequence). CDR3 sequence reads: CASTPWRGSRTDTQYF. The CDR3, as DNA: TGTGCCAGCACCCCGTGGCGGGGGTCCCGCACAGATACGCAGTATTTT.

The gene calls are TRBV27 and TRBJ2-1, with 9 bases matching TRBD1. The CDR3 runs to 14 residues. Trimming cost V 3 bases and J 10 bases; bases outside gene matches: 7. CDR1 is MNHEY and CDR2 is SMNVEV in the germline V gene (reference sequence). CDR3 amino acids: CASSFSGQGGEQFF. In DNA, the CDR3 is TGTGCCAGCAGTTTCTCGGGACAGGGCGGGGAGCAGTTCTTC.

V gene TRBV5-1 combines with J gene TRBJ1-2; possibly TRBD1 for D (5 bases). Trimming removed 4 bases from V and 0 bases from J, with 13 bases in between. The CDR3 totals 15 residues. CDR1 is SGHRS, CDR2 YFSETQ, per germline. In DNA form, the CDR3 reads TGCGCCAGCAGCGCGGGACGGTCAGCTAACTATGGCTACACCTTC. It is translated as CASSAGRSANYGYTF.

This sequence joins TRBV5-1 and TRBJ1-1; D call uncertain. Germline CDR1 and CDR2: SGHRS and YFSETQ. V was clipped by 2 bases and J by 0 bases, with 5 bases between them. This CDR3 contains 13 residues. CDR3 sequence reads: CASSFTVNTEAFF. The CDR3 DNA sequence: TGCGCCAGCAGCTTTACAGTGAACACTGAAGCTTTCTTT. Full variable domain (remainder filled in from reference TRBV5-1 and TRBJ1-1): KAGVTQTPRYLIKTRGQQVTLSCSPISGHRSVSWYQQTPGQGLQFLFEYFSETQRNKGNFPGRFSGRQFSNSRSEMNVSTLELGDSALYLCASSFTVNTEAFFGQGTRLTVV.

The V call is TRBV5-1, the J call TRBJ1-1; 8 bases match TRBD1. This CDR3 comprises 13 residues. V dropped 6 bases and J dropped 3; count of bases not matched to a gene: 4. Germline V gene lookup returns CDR1 SGHRS and CDR2 YFSETQ. CDR3 nucleotides: TGCGCCAGCAAGGACAGGGTGGACACTGAAGCTTTCTTT. It yields the protein CASKDRVDTEAFF.

V usage is TRBV13 and J usage is TRBJ2-7, with a weak D call TRBD1 (5 bases). Looked up from germline, CDR1 is PRHDT and CDR2 is FYEKMQ (reference sequence). CDR3 length equals 15 residues. Trimming took off 0 bases at V and 3 bases at J, with 12 bases between the two ends. CDR3 sequence reads: CASSLGLGQGYEQYF. The CDR3, as DNA: TGTGCCAGCAGCTTAGGCCTAGGTCAGGGCTACGAGCAGTACTTC.